This TCR beta chain is drawn from a study of vaccination and CD4 T cells after COVID-19. Turning to the study itself: From HCoV-229E, HCoV-OC43, HCoV-NL63 and SARS-CoV-2, overlapping spike peptides were used to stimulate the cells.

The Oncomine TCR Beta short-read assay was applied to DNA of cultured CD4+ T cells. MiXCR, run by TCRdb on the PCR reads, gives a single entry per CDR3 protein. The repertoire holds over 20,000 distinct CDR3 sequences, with 40% to 50% as singletons. Treatment: roughly ten-day PBMC culture with coronavirus spike peptide pools or control peptides (ViraFEST assay). This clonotype has more than one count but fewer than ten. Antigen: not known. The TCR sequence derives from a human donor who had recovered from COVID-19. Sequences were obtained from CD4+ T cells from blood, cultured in vitro.

This chain's CDR3 is CASSETDRHNQPQHF. The CDR3 bases are TGTGCCAGCAGTGAAACGGACAGGCACAATCAGCCCCAGCATTTT. V and J are TRBV25-1 and TRBJ1-5, with TRBD1 matching 7 bases. This CDR3 is built from 15 residues. The germline V gene encodes CDR1 MGHDK and CDR2 SYGVNS. Losses at the gene ends were 2 bases for V and 3 bases for J; bases not matched to a gene: 4.